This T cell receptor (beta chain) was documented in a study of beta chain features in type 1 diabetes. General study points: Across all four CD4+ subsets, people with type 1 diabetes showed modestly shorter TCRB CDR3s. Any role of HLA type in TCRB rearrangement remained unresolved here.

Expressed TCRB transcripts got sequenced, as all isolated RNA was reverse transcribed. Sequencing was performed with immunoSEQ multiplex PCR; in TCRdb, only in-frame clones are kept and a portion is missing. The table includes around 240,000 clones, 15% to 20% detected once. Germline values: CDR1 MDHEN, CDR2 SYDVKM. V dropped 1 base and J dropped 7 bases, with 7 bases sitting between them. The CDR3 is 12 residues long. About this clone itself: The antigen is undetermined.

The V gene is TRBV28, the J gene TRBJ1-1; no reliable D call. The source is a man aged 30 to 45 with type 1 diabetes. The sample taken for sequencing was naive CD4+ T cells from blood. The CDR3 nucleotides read TGTGCCAGCAGTTTATCCGGGAGTGAAGCTTTCTTT. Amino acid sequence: CASSLSGSEAFF.